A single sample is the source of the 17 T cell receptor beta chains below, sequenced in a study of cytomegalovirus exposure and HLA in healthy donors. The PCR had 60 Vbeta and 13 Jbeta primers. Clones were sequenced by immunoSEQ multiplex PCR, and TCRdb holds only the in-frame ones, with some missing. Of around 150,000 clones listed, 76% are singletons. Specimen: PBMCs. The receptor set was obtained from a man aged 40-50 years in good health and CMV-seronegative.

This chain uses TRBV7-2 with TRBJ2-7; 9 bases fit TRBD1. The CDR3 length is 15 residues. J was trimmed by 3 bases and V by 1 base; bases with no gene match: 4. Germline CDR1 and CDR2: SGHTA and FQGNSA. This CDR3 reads CASSLVRTGVYEQYF. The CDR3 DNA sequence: TGTGCCAGCAGCTTAGTTAGGACAGGGGTCTACGAGCAGTACTTC.

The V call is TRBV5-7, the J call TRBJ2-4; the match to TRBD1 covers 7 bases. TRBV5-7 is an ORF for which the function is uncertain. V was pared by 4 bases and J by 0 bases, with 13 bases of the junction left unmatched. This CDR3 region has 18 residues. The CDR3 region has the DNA TGTGCCAGCAGCGGAACCGGGACAGAGGACGGAGCCAAAAACATTCAGTACTTC. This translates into CASSGTGTEDGAKNIQYF.

In DNA, the CDR3 is TGTGCCAGCAGCGGGGGGGTTCGCGGACCTCGTTCCTACAATGAGCAGTTCTTC. Translating gives CASSGGVRGPRSYNEQFF. This chain joins TRBV9 and TRBJ2-1, with D possibly being TRBD2 (6 bases). Trimming stripped 3 bases from V and 1 base from J, with 20 bases between. The V gene's germline CDR1 is SGDLS and CDR2 YYNGEE. The CDR3 spans 18 residues.

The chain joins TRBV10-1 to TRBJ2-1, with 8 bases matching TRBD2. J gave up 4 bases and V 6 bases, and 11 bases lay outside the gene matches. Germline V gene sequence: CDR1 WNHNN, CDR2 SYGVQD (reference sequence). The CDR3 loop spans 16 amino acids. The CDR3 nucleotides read TGCGCCAGCAGCCCCCGTAGCGGGGTGCCATACAATGAGCAGTTCTTC. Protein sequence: CASSPRSGVPYNEQFF.

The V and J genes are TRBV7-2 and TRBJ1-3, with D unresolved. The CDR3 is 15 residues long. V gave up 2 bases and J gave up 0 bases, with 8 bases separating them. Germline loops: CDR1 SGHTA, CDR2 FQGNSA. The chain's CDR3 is CASSLNTVSGNTIYF. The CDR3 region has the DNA TGTGCCAGCAGCTTAAACACCGTCTCTGGAAACACCATATATTTT.

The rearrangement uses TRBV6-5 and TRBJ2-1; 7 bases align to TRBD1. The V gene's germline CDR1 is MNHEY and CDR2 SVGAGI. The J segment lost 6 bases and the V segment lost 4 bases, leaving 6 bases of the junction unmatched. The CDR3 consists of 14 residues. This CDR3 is CASSLEGQRNEQFF. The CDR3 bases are TGTGCCAGCAGTTTAGAGGGACAGCGCAATGAGCAGTTCTTC.

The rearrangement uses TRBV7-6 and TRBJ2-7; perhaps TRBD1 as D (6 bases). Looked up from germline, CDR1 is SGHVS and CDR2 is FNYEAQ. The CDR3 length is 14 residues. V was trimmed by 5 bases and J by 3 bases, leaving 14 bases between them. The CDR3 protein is CASSDTTGHYEQYF. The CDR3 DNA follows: TGTGCCAGCAGCGATACGACAGGCCACTACGAGCAGTACTTC.

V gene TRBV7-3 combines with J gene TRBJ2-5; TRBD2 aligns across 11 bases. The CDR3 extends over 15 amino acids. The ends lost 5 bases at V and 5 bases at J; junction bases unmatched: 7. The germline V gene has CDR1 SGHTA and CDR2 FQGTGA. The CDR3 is CASSLGLAGGETQYF. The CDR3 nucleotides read TGTGCCAGCAGCCTAGGACTAGCGGGTGGGGAGACCCAGTACTTC.

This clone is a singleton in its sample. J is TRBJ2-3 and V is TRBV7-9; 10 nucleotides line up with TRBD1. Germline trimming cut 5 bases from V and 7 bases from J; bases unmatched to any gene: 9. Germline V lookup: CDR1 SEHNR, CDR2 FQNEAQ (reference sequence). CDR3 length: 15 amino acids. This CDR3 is CASSTRDRGIHTQYF. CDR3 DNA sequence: TGTGCCAGCAGCACCCGGGACAGGGGTATTCATACGCAGTATTTT.

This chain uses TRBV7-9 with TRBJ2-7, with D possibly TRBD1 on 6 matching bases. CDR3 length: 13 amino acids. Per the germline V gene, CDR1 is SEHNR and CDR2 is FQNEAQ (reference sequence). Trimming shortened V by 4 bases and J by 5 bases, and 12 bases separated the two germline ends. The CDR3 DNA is TGTGCCAGCAGCTCTCCCAGGGGAGACGAGCAGTACTTC. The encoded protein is CASSSPRGDEQYF. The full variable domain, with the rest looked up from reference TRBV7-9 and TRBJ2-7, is DTGVSQNPRHKITKRGQNVTFRCDPISEHNRLYWYRQTLGQGPEFLTYFQNEAQLEKSRLLSDRFSAERPKGSFSTLEIQRTEQGDSAMYLCASSSPRGDEQYFGPGTRLTVT.

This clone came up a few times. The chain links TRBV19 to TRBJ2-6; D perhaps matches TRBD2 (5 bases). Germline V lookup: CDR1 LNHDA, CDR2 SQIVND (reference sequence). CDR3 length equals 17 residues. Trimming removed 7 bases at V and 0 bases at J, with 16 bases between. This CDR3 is CASTKREGYSGANVLTF. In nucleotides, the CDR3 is TGTGCCAGTACCAAGCGAGAGGGTTACTCTGGGGCCAACGTCCTGACTTTC.

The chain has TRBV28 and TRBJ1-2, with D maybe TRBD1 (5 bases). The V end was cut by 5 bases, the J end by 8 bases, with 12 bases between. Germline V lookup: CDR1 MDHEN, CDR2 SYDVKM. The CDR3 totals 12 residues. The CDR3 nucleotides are TGTGCCAGCAGTCTTCCAGGGAAGGGCTACACCTTC. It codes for CASSLPGKGYTF.

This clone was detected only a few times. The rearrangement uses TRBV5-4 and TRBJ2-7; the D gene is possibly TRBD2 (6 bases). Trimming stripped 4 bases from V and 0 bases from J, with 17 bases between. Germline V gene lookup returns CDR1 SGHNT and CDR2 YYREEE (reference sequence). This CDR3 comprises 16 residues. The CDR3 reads CASSPVAGSSSYEQYF. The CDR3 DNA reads TGTGCCAGCAGCCCCGTGGCGGGGTCAAGCTCCTACGAGCAGTACTTC.

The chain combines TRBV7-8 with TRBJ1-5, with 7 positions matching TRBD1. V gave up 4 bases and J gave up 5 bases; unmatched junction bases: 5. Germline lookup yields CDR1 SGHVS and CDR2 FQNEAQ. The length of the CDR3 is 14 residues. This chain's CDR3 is CASSSPGGDQPQHF. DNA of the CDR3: TGTGCCAGCAGCTCCCCAGGGGGAGATCAGCCCCAGCATTTT.

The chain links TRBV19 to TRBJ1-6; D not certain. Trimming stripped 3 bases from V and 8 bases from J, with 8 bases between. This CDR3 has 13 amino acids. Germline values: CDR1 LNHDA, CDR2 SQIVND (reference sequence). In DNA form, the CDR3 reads TGTGCCAGTAGTATTAGTTTCGATTCACCCCTCCACTTT. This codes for CASSISFDSPLHF.

The CDR3 is CSASTGVGAEQYF. Here the CDR3 DNA reads TGCAGCGCGTCGACAGGGGTGGGGGCAGAGCAGTACTTC. This chain uses TRBV29-1 with TRBJ2-7; TRBD1 aligns across 8 bases. The V and J ends lost 7 bases and 7 bases, in that order; junction bases with no gene match: 12. The CDR3 is 13 residues long. Germline CDR1 SQVTM, CDR2 ANQGSEA.

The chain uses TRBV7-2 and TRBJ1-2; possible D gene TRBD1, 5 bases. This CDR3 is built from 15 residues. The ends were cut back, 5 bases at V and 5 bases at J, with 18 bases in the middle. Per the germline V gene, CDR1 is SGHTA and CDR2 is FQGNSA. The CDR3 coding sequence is TGTGCCAGCAGCACCTACGTGGGGGGGGAATATGGCTACACCTTC. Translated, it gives CASSTYVGGEYGYTF.